These 10 T cell receptor beta chains came from one sample sequenced in a study of blood T cell repertoires in COVID-19. TCRdb's table, derived via immunoSEQ multiplex PCR, lists solely in-frame clones and lacks some. The table shows about 150,000 clones, with approximately 82% occurring only once. Source material: peripheral blood. Receptors originate from a woman in her 50s with acute or convalescent COVID-19.

This clone was detected only once. The chain has TRBV10-3 and TRBJ2-7, with D hard to call. CDR3 size: 13 residues. Germline V CDR1 and CDR2: ENHRY, SYGVKD. V was shortened by 2 bases and J by 6 bases, with 11 bases between the two germline ends. In DNA, the CDR3 is TGTGCCATCAGTGAGGGCCAACCGGGCGAGCAGTACTTC. Amino acid sequence: CAISEGQPGEQYF.

The rearrangement joins TRBV5-4 to TRBJ2-5; D perhaps matches TRBD2 (6 bases). The CDR3 extends over 14 amino acids. With 1 base removed from V and 2 bases from J, the gap between germline ends came to 9 bases. Germline loops: CDR1 SGHNT, CDR2 YYREEE (reference sequence). CDR3 in DNA: TGTGCCAGCAGCTTGTCGGGGGTTCAAGAGACCCAGTACTTC. Encoded protein: CASSLSGVQETQYF.

The chain carries TRBV6-5 and TRBJ1-4, with no clear D. Trimming shortened V by 2 bases and J by 8 bases, and 3 bases separated the two germline ends. Germline lookup yields CDR1 MNHEY and CDR2 SVGAGI. CDR3 length: 11 residues. The CDR3 nucleotides read TGTGCCAGCAGTTACCAGGAAAAACTGTTTTTT. Protein product: CASSYQEKLFF.

The chain combines TRBV19 with TRBJ2-4; TRBD1 matches at 10 bases. V lost 5 bases, J lost 1 base, and 5 bases stayed unmatched. This CDR3 region has 16 residues. The germline gives CDR1 LNHDA, CDR2 SQIVND (reference sequence). Here the CDR3 reads CASSYPGQGAKNIQYF. CDR3 nucleotide sequence: TGTGCCAGTAGTTATCCGGGACAGGGGGCCAAAAACATTCAGTACTTC.

V and J are TRBV5-5 and TRBJ1-5; 8 positions agree with TRBD1. V lost 4 bases to trimming and J lost 4 bases; unmatched junction nucleotides: 13. Germline V lookup: CDR1 SGHKS, CDR2 YYEKEE (reference sequence). The CDR3 totals 17 residues. CDR3 amino acids: CASSNTLGQGANQPQHF. The CDR3 DNA reads TGTGCCAGCAGCAATACTTTGGGGCAGGGGGCGAATCAGCCCCAGCATTTT.

This clone was counted between two and nine times. V usage is TRBV19 and J usage is TRBJ2-5, with D maybe TRBD2 (7 bases). CDR1 is LNHDA, CDR2 SQIVND, per germline (reference sequence). Trimming removed 3 bases at V and 1 base at J, with 9 bases between. This CDR3 region has 14 residues. The CDR3 DNA reads TGTGCCAGTAGTATGGGGGGGCCCCAAGAGACCCAGTACTTC. Its protein product is CASSMGGPQETQYF.

V usage is TRBV18 and J usage is TRBJ1-3; tentative D call: TRBD1 (6 bases). The CDR3 consists of 14 residues. In germline, CDR1 is KGHSH, CDR2 LQKENI. V dropped 6 bases and J dropped 4 bases, with 13 bases sitting between them. The CDR3 bases are TGTGCCAGCTCCCATGGACAGTTGGGAAACACCATATATTTT. Translating gives CASSHGQLGNTIYF.

The chain employs TRBV19 and TRBJ1-2; D not certain. V was shortened by 6 bases and J by 6 bases, with 5 bases between the two germline ends. The CDR3 length is 10 residues. Germline V CDR1 and CDR2: LNHDA, SQIVND (reference sequence). CDR3 nucleotides: TGTGCCAGTAGGAGAGATGGCTACACCTTC. This gives the protein CASRRDGYTF.

The CDR3 protein is CASSKSGAKGETQYF. The CDR3 DNA follows: TGTGCCAGTAGTAAATCTGGGGCTAAGGGAGAGACCCAGTACTTC. This chain connects TRBV19 to TRBJ2-5, with D possibly being TRBD1 (5 bases). V dropped 4 bases and J dropped 4 bases, with 16 bases sitting between them. The CDR3 is 15 residues long. CDR1 is LNHDA and CDR2 is SQIVND in the germline V gene (reference sequence).

This clone was counted a single time. CDR3 nucleotide sequence: TGCGCCAGCAGCCCCGCGGGGGGGAACACCGGGGAGCTGTTTTTT. Translating it yields CASSPAGGNTGELFF. The chain couples TRBV5-1 to TRBJ2-2; TRBD2 aligns across 8 bases. From germline, CDR1 is SGHRS and CDR2 YFSETQ. The CDR3 contains 15 residues. After removal of 4 bases from V and 1 base from J, the junction contained 3 bases not matched to a gene.